This T cell receptor beta chain was documented in a study of blood T cell repertoires in COVID-19. In the original workflow: Reference gene primer amplification in the assay estimated nucleated cell counts. TCRdb keeps only in-frame clones here, not all; method: immunoSEQ multiplex PCR. From that table come the V and J calls and clone size; the DNA was used to work out D and trimming. The table includes more than 200,000 clones, approximately 88% detected once. Germline CDR1 SEHNR, CDR2 FQNEAQ (reference sequence). V was shortened by 5 bases and J by 7 bases, with 12 bases between the two germline ends. This CDR3 spans 13 amino acids.

The clonotype was recovered from a woman younger than 45 who had been exposed to COVID-19. Sequenced input: PBMCs or T cells enriched from blood (not recorded which). V usage is TRBV7-9 and J usage is TRBJ2-1; D might be TRBD1 (5 bases). CDR3 residues: CASSPSDRNEQFF. In DNA form, the CDR3 reads TGTGCCAGCAGCCCTTCTGACAGAAATGAGCAGTTCTTC.